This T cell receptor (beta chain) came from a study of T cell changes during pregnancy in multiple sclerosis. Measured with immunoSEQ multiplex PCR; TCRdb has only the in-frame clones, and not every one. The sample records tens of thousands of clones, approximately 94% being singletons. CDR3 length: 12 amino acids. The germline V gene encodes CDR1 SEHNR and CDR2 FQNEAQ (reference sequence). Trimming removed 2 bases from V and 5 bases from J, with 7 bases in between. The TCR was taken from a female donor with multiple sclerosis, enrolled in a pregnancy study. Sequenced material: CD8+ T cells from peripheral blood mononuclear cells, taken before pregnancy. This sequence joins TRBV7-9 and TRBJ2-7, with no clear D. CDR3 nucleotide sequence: TGTGCCAGCAGCTTACCGGTCCACGAGCAGTACTTC. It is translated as CASSLPVHEQYF.